A selection of T cell receptor beta chains follows, all from one sample in a study of T cell responses to AZD1222 COVID-19 vaccine. TCRdb's table, derived via immunoSEQ multiplex PCR, lists solely in-frame clones and lacks some. The repertoire holds 95,000 to 150,000 clones, with about 91% as singletons. Sequencing was performed on peripheral blood, taken on day 0 of AZD1222 vaccination. Receptors were obtained from an adult in good health. The CDR3 runs from the conserved cysteine through the conserved F or W. D genes are given only for firm matches. Rows give clone size only sometimes, using once, few, many, or a class for an expanded clone.

cdr3_aa: CASSLGAGQETQYF
cdr3_nt: TGTGCCAGCAGCTTGGGGGCGGGCCAAGAGACCCAGTACTTC
d_call: NA
v_call: TRBV5-6
j_call: TRBJ2-5
clone_size: NA

cdr3_aa: CASSTGTWDTQYF
cdr3_nt: TGTGCCAGCAGCACCGGGACCTGGGATACGCAGTATTTT
d_call: NA
v_call: TRBV3-1/TRBV3-2
j_call: TRBJ2-3
clone_size: NA

cdr3_aa: CASRRQVRVNTGELFF
cdr3_nt: TGTGCCAGCAGAAGACAGGTTAGAGTTAACACCGGGGAGCTGTTTTTT
d_call: NA
v_call: TRBV6-6
j_call: TRBJ2-2
clone_size: NA

cdr3_aa: CASRRTGTTDTQYF
cdr3_nt: TGTGCCAGCAGAAGGACAGGAACCACAGATACGCAGTATTTT
d_call: TRBD1
v_call: TRBV27
j_call: TRBJ2-3
clone_size: NA

cdr3_aa: CASSPGFDSAYGYTF
cdr3_nt: TGTGCCAGCAGCCCAGGCTTTGACAGCGCCTATGGCTACACCTTC
d_call: NA
v_call: TRBV11-2
j_call: TRBJ1-2
clone_size: NA

cdr3_aa: CATSEVGRGGYTF
cdr3_nt: TGTGCCACCAGTGAAGTGGGAAGGGGTGGCTACACCTTC
d_call: NA
v_call: TRBV24-1
j_call: TRBJ1-2
clone_size: NA

cdr3_aa: CASSSATDQPQHF
cdr3_nt: TGTGCCAGCAGCTCCGCGACAGATCAGCCCCAGCATTTT
d_call: NA
v_call: TRBV5-6
j_call: TRBJ1-5
clone_size: NA

cdr3_aa: CASSQDRDLRRELFF
cdr3_nt: TGCGCCAGCAGCCAAGACAGGGATTTGCGAAGGGAGCTGTTTTTT
d_call: NA
v_call: TRBV4-3
j_call: TRBJ2-2
clone_size: NA

cdr3_aa: CASGGGWSSYNEQFF
cdr3_nt: TGTGCCAGCGGGGGCGGGTGGAGCTCCTACAATGAGCAGTTCTTC
d_call: NA
v_call: TRBV6-5
j_call: TRBJ2-1
clone_size: NA

cdr3_aa: CASSSSPGQDSNQPQHF
cdr3_nt: TGTGCCAGCTCATCTTCCCCCGGACAGGATAGCAATCAGCCCCAGCATTTT
d_call: TRBD1
v_call: TRBV18
j_call: TRBJ1-5
clone_size: NA

cdr3_aa: CASSPTIYNSPLHF
cdr3_nt: TGTGCCAGCAGTCCGACGATATATAATTCACCCCTCCACTTT
d_call: NA
v_call: TRBV6-2/TRBV6-3
j_call: TRBJ1-6
clone_size: NA

cdr3_aa: CAWSLPSYGYTF
cdr3_nt: TGTGCCTGGAGTCTCCCAAGTTATGGCTACACCTTC
d_call: NA
v_call: TRBV30
j_call: TRBJ1-2
clone_size: few

cdr3_aa: CASSLGPEGGNTIYF
cdr3_nt: TGCGCCAGCAGCCTCGGGCCTGAAGGAGGAAACACCATATATTTT
d_call: NA
v_call: TRBV5-1
j_call: TRBJ1-3
clone_size: few

cdr3_aa: CASRLHRRRNTGELFF
cdr3_nt: TGTGCCAGTAGACTCCACCGGCGCCGAAACACCGGGGAGCTGTTTTTT
d_call: NA
v_call: TRBV19
j_call: TRBJ2-2
clone_size: NA

cdr3_aa: CASSLRQVNTEAFF
cdr3_nt: TGTGCCAGCAGCTTACGGCAAGTGAACACTGAAGCTTTCTTT
d_call: NA
v_call: TRBV7-3
j_call: TRBJ1-1
clone_size: NA

cdr3_aa: CASSLVNGVNTEAFF
cdr3_nt: TGTGCCAGCAGCTTAGTAAATGGGGTGAACACTGAAGCTTTCTTT
d_call: NA
v_call: TRBV7-2
j_call: TRBJ1-1
clone_size: NA

cdr3_aa: CASSEWAVSEAFF
cdr3_nt: TGTGCCAGCAGTGAATGGGCCGTCTCTGAAGCTTTCTTT
d_call: NA
v_call: TRBV6-1
j_call: TRBJ1-1
clone_size: few

cdr3_aa: CASSRDGNQPQHF
cdr3_nt: TGTGCCAGCAGTCGGGACGGTAATCAGCCCCAGCATTTT
d_call: NA
v_call: TRBV12-3/TRBV12-4
j_call: TRBJ1-5
clone_size: once

cdr3_aa: CAAHGRNPYGYTF
cdr3_nt: TGTGCCGCACACGGACGGAACCCCTACGGCTACACCTTC
d_call: NA
v_call: TRBV6-5
j_call: TRBJ1-2
clone_size: NA

cdr3_aa: CASSLAGPNTGELFF
cdr3_nt: TGTGCCAGCAGCTTAGCGGGGCCAAACACCGGGGAGCTGTTTTTT
d_call: NA
v_call: TRBV7-3
j_call: TRBJ2-2
clone_size: NA

cdr3_aa: CASLIVPGTGAEAFF
cdr3_nt: TGTGCCAGCCTAATCGTCCCGGGGACTGGGGCTGAAGCTTTCTTT
d_call: NA
v_call: TRBV2
j_call: TRBJ1-1
clone_size: NA

cdr3_aa: CASSSDSQETQYF
cdr3_nt: TGTGCCAGCAGCTCCGACAGCCAAGAGACCCAGTACTTC
d_call: NA
v_call: TRBV7-3
j_call: TRBJ2-5
clone_size: NA

cdr3_aa: CASSPRSGSEGEQFF
cdr3_nt: TGTGCCAGCTCACCCCGTAGCGGATCTGAGGGTGAGCAGTTCTTC
d_call: NA
v_call: TRBV18
j_call: TRBJ2-1
clone_size: NA

cdr3_aa: CASSLEIAGGNEQFF
cdr3_nt: TGCGCCAGCAGCTTGGAAATAGCGGGGGGGAATGAGCAGTTCTTC
d_call: TRBD2
v_call: TRBV5-1
j_call: TRBJ2-1
clone_size: NA

cdr3_aa: CASSLTADSPLHF
cdr3_nt: TGTGCCAGCAGCTTAACGGCGGATTCACCCCTCCACTTT
d_call: NA
v_call: TRBV5-5
j_call: TRBJ1-6
clone_size: once

cdr3_aa: CASTLHRNTEAFF
cdr3_nt: TGTGCCAGCACTCTCCACCGAAACACTGAAGCTTTCTTT
d_call: NA
v_call: TRBV6-5
j_call: TRBJ1-1
clone_size: NA